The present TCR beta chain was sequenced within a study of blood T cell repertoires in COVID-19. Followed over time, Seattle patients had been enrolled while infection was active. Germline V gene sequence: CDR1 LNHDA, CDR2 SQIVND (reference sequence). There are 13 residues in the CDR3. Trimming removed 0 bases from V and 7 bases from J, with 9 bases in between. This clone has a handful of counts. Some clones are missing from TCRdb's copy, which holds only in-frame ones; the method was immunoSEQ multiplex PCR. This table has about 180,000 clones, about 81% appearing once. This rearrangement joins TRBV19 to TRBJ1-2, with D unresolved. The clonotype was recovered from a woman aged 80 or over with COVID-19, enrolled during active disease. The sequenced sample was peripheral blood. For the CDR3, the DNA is TGTGCCAGTAGTATAGATACCCGGGGTGGCTACACCTTC. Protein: CASSIDTRGGYTF.